This T cell receptor (beta chain) originates from a study of T-cell reconstitution after alpha-beta-depleted transplantation in children. Unique molecular identifiers were incorporated into the prepared TCRbeta library. TCRdb called the PCR reads again in MiXCR, with one record for every CDR3 protein. The sample holds around 600,000 distinct CDR3 sequences, approximately 15% seen once. This clonotype was counted ten times or more. Germline lookup yields CDR1 SGHVS and CDR2 FNYEAQ. V shed 5 bases, J shed 4 bases, and the junction held 7 bases outside the gene matches. This CDR3 has 15 amino acids. The sample here was PBMCs from the stem cell graft donor, taken from the stem cell graft. V usage is TRBV7-6 and J usage is TRBJ2-3; 9 bases agree with TRBD1. The clonotype was recovered from a human donor who donated a stem cell graft to a child with acute myeloid leukemia. The CDR3 sequence: CASSPGTGWPDTQYF. In DNA form, the CDR3 reads TGTGCCAGCAGCCCAGGGACAGGGTGGCCAGATACGCAGTATTTT.